These 8 T cell receptor beta chains came from one sample sequenced in a study of tumor and adjacent non-tumor tissue in lung cancer (dated by TCRdb to 2017 to 2018). Receptor amplification or capture employed multiplex PCR. Sequencing was performed on an Illumina HiSeq 2500. TCRbeta libraries were built by three rounds of nested PCR using primers (Table S4), following protocols modified from ARM-PCR. The raw public reads went through TCRdb reprocessing: fastp at Q25, MiXCR clone calling, in-frame beta chains kept. Identical CDR3 proteins give one entry, which carries the most common genes and DNA. The sample yields 78,000 or so distinct CDR3 sequences; 75% to 90% were counted once. Together, the top ten hold about an eighth of the sample. RNA was isolated from bulk, unsorted tissue, and RNA quality was assessed with a NanoDrop ND-1000 and an Agilent 2100. Sequencing input: lung tumor tissue. The receptors were gathered from a woman between 45 and 65 years old with non-small cell lung cancer.

The chain combines TRBV20-1 with TRBJ2-7; the D gene is possibly TRBD2 (5 bases). V was trimmed by 7 bases and J by 7 bases, leaving 20 bases between them. Germline assignment: CDR1 DFQATT and CDR2 SNEGSKA (reference sequence). CDR3 length equals 13 residues. The CDR3 nucleotides are TGCAGTGTTACGTCAGGCTTAGACTATGAGCAGTACTTC. This codes for CSVTSGLDYEQYF.

The CDR3 DNA sequence: TGCAGTGCAGCAGGCGGGCCGACGATTGATACGCAGTATTTT. It is translated as CSAAGGPTIDTQYF. V usage is TRBV20-1 and J usage is TRBJ2-3; TRBD2 is a possible D gene (5 bases). Between the trimmed V and J ends, which lost 6 bases and 6 bases, there was a span of 19 bases. The CDR3 covers 14 residues. The germline V gene has CDR1 DFQATT and CDR2 SNEGSKA (reference sequence).

In regard to this clonotype: Given a much more abundant clone one base away, this may be a read error. The chain recombines TRBV5-1 with TRBJ2-1; TRBD2 matches 9 bases. There are 16 residues in the CDR3. Germline assignment: CDR1 SGHRS and CDR2 YFSETQ. The CDR3: CASSLRAAGGYNEKFF. CDR3 DNA sequence: TGCGCCAGCAGCTTGAGGGCAGCGGGAGGTTACAATGAGAAGTTCTTC.

Concerning this clonotype itself: One junction end disagrees with the germline gene, perhaps due to a read error. This sequence joins TRBV28 and TRBJ2-1; TRBD1 aligns across 7 bases. The germline CDR1 and CDR2 sequences are MDHEN and SYDVKM. CDR3 length equals 15 residues. CDR3 bases: TGTGCCAGCAGGGGGGCAGGGGGTCCCTACAGTGAGCAGTTCTTC. As protein: CASRGAGGPYSEQFF.

This clonotype has a handful of counts. This sequence may be a read error, since a much larger clone differs from it by one base. The rearrangement joins TRBV12-5 to TRBJ2-1; 11 bases map to TRBD2. Trimming at V came to 7 bases and at J to 15 bases, leaving 14 bases not matched to a gene. CDR1 and CDR2 from the germline V gene are LGHNT and FRNRAP. This CDR3 has 14 amino acids. The CDR3 DNA reads TGTGCTAGTGTCGCCACTAGCGGGAGCGCGACGTGGTTCTTC. It yields the protein CASVATSGSATWFF. The whole variable domain, filled in from reference TRBV12-5 and TRBJ2-1, reads DARVTQTPRHKVTEMGQEVTMRCQPILGHNTVFWYRQTMMQGLELLAYFRNRAPLDDSGMPKDRFSAEMPDATLATLKIQPSEPRDSAVYFCASVATSGSATWFFGPGTRLTVL.

With regard to this clonotype: An end of the junction differs from the germline gene, which may be a read error. This sequence joins TRBV6-6 and TRBJ2-7; D may match TRBD1 or TRBD2 (5 bases each). The CDR3 is made up of 13 amino acids. The germline V gene encodes CDR1 MNHNY and CDR2 SVGAGI (reference sequence). CDR3 nucleotides: TGTGCCAACAGTTATGGGACCCTTTACGAGCAGTACTTC. Translating gives CANSYGTLYEQYF.

Details on this clonotype: It may be a read error: a sequence one base away is much more abundant. The chain has TRBV29-1 and TRBJ2-5, with a possible D match to TRBD2 (6 bases). Trimming left V 3 bases short and J 4 bases short, with 18 bases between. CDR3 length equals 15 residues. Germline loops: CDR1 SQVTM, CDR2 ANQGSEA. CDR3 residues: CSVELAVDFRETQYF. In DNA form, the CDR3 reads TGCAGCGTTGAGTTAGCGGTAGACTTCCGAGAGACCCAGTACTTC.

This chain links TRBV20-1 with TRBJ2-1, with D possibly being TRBD1 (6 bases). V lost 4 bases and J lost 9, with 25 bases in between. The CDR3 totals 16 residues. Germline V CDR1 and CDR2: DFQATT, SNEGSKA (reference sequence). This chain's CDR3 is CSAIDNPGDRTIEQFF. The CDR3 DNA reads TGCAGTGCTATAGATAATCCTGGCGACAGGACAATTGAGCAGTTCTTC.